A selection of T cell receptor beta chains follows, all from one sample in a study of blood T cell repertoires in COVID-19. TCRdb's copy holds only in-frame clones and misses some; the assay was immunoSEQ multiplex PCR. The table shows around 63,000 clones, with about nine tenths occurring only once. Specimen: peripheral blood. These receptors were taken from a woman older than 75 with acute or convalescent COVID-19. Each CDR3 is given with its conserved first and last residue. D genes are given only for firm matches. Where a row states a size, it is once, few, many or the class of an expanded clone; other rows omit it.

v_call: TRBV2; j_call: TRBJ2-7; clone_size: -; d_call: -; cdr3_aa: CASRGGYEQYF; cdr3_nt: TGTGCCAGCAGAGGCGGCTACGAGCAGTACTTC
v_call: TRBV11-2; j_call: TRBJ2-7; clone_size: -; d_call: -; cdr3_aa: CASSGSLDAGEQYF; cdr3_nt: TGTGCCAGCAGCGGTTCTTTGGACGCGGGCGAGCAGTACTTC
v_call: TRBV29-1; j_call: TRBJ1-1; clone_size: -; d_call: -; cdr3_aa: CSVERPADGDTEAFF; cdr3_nt: TGCAGCGTTGAAAGACCCGCCGACGGGGACACTGAAGCTTTCTTT
v_call: TRBV5-5; j_call: TRBJ2-5; clone_size: -; d_call: TRBD2; cdr3_aa: CASSVTSGGLGETQYF; cdr3_nt: TGTGCCAGCAGCGTGACTAGCGGGGGGCTTGGGGAGACCCAGTACTTC
v_call: TRBV9; j_call: TRBJ2-2; clone_size: -; d_call: TRBD2; cdr3_aa: CASSASSGSFTGELFF; cdr3_nt: TGTGCCAGCAGCGCCTCTAGCGGGAGTTTTACCGGGGAGCTGTTTTTT
v_call: TRBV2; j_call: TRBJ1-3; clone_size: -; d_call: TRBD1; cdr3_aa: CASSGDRGPGNTIYF; cdr3_nt: TGTGCCAGCAGCGGGGACAGGGGGCCCGGAAACACCATATATTTT
v_call: TRBV5-5; j_call: TRBJ1-4; clone_size: -; d_call: -; cdr3_aa: CASKSSGSQPEKLFF; cdr3_nt: TGTGCCAGCAAGAGCTCGGGGAGCCAACCTGAAAAACTGTTTTTT
v_call: TRBV5-1; j_call: TRBJ2-1; clone_size: -; d_call: TRBD1; cdr3_aa: CASSLVPQGAGGGNEQFF; cdr3_nt: TGCGCCAGCAGCTTGGTCCCACAGGGGGCAGGAGGAGGAAATGAGCAGTTCTTC
v_call: TRBV3-1/TRBV3-2; j_call: TRBJ2-3; clone_size: -; d_call: TRBD2; cdr3_aa: CASSQGLAEADTQYF; cdr3_nt: TGTGCCAGCAGCCAAGGCCTAGCGGAGGCAGATACGCAGTATTTT
v_call: TRBV5-1; j_call: TRBJ2-3; clone_size: few; d_call: -; cdr3_aa: CASSRGTHLGVAQYF; cdr3_nt: TGCGCCAGCAGCCGGGGGACTCACCTGGGAGTTGCGCAGTATTTT
v_call: TRBV3-1/TRBV3-2; j_call: TRBJ2-2; clone_size: -; d_call: -; cdr3_aa: CASSQVYFNTGELFF; cdr3_nt: TGTGCCAGCAGCCAAGTGTACTTCAACACCGGGGAGCTGTTTTTT
v_call: TRBV2; j_call: TRBJ1-6; clone_size: once; d_call: -; cdr3_aa: CASRTTGANSPLHF; cdr3_nt: TGTGCCAGCAGGACGACAGGAGCGAATTCACCCCTCCACTTT
v_call: TRBV4-3; j_call: TRBJ1-6; clone_size: -; d_call: -; cdr3_aa: CASSQDDSGRGSPLHF; cdr3_nt: TGCGCCAGCAGCCAAGACGACTCAGGGCGAGGATCACCCCTCCACTTT
v_call: TRBV5-1; j_call: TRBJ1-1; clone_size: -; d_call: -; cdr3_aa: CASSPDGMDEAFF; cdr3_nt: TGCGCCAGCAGCCCGGACGGGATGGATGAAGCTTTCTTT
v_call: TRBV20-1; j_call: TRBJ1-2; clone_size: once; d_call: TRBD1; cdr3_aa: CSATGVLGYTF; cdr3_nt: TGCAGTGCCACAGGGGTTTTAGGCTACACCTTC
v_call: TRBV18; j_call: TRBJ2-1; clone_size: -; d_call: TRBD2; cdr3_aa: CASSGLAGDSYNEQFF; cdr3_nt: TGTGCCAGCTCCGGACTAGCGGGTGACTCCTACAATGAGCAGTTCTTC
v_call: TRBV7-2; j_call: TRBJ2-1; clone_size: once; d_call: TRBD2; cdr3_aa: CASSEPGLAGALGYNEQFF; cdr3_nt: TGTGCCAGCAGCGAACCGGGACTAGCGGGGGCCCTTGGCTACAATGAGCAGTTCTTC
v_call: TRBV11-1; j_call: TRBJ1-4; clone_size: -; d_call: TRBD1; cdr3_aa: CASSSGQGREKLFF; cdr3_nt: TGTGCCAGCAGCTCCGGACAGGGCCGCGAAAAACTGTTTTTT
v_call: TRBV2; j_call: TRBJ1-5; clone_size: -; d_call: TRBD1; cdr3_aa: CASTGTGSVNQPQHF; cdr3_nt: TGTGCCAGCACTGGGACAGGGAGCGTTAATCAGCCCCAGCATTTT
v_call: TRBV3-1/TRBV3-2; j_call: TRBJ2-2; clone_size: -; d_call: -; cdr3_aa: CASSQTRTEAGELFF; cdr3_nt: TGTGCCAGCAGCCAAACCCGGACAGAGGCGGGGGAGCTGTTTTTT
v_call: TRBV29-1; j_call: TRBJ2-5; clone_size: -; d_call: -; cdr3_aa: CSVGGVQETQYF; cdr3_nt: TGCAGCGTGGGGGGAGTCCAAGAGACCCAGTACTTC
v_call: TRBV3-1/TRBV3-2; j_call: TRBJ1-1; clone_size: -; d_call: -; cdr3_aa: CASSQTGFTEAFF; cdr3_nt: TGTGCCAGCAGCCAAACAGGGTTTACTGAAGCTTTCTTT
v_call: TRBV5-1; j_call: TRBJ1-6; clone_size: -; d_call: -; cdr3_aa: CASSLSEGWSPLHF; cdr3_nt: TGCGCCAGCAGCTTGAGTGAGGGTTGGTCACCCCTCCACTTT
v_call: TRBV6-5; j_call: TRBJ2-7; clone_size: -; d_call: TRBD1; cdr3_aa: CASSYGTGGPYEQYF; cdr3_nt: TGTGCCAGCAGTTACGGGACAGGGGGTCCCTACGAGCAGTACTTC
v_call: TRBV3-1/TRBV3-2; j_call: TRBJ1-2; clone_size: once; d_call: TRBD1; cdr3_aa: CASSATGALGYTF; cdr3_nt: TGTGCCAGCAGCGCAACAGGGGCTCTCGGCTACACCTTC
v_call: TRBV10-2; j_call: TRBJ1-1; clone_size: -; d_call: TRBD1; cdr3_aa: CASSERDSLNTEAFF; cdr3_nt: TGCGCCAGCAGTGAGAGGGACAGCCTGAACACTGAAGCTTTCTTT
v_call: TRBV11-3; j_call: TRBJ1-1; clone_size: once; d_call: -; cdr3_aa: CASSLDRNTEAFF; cdr3_nt: TGTGCCAGCAGCTTAGACAGGAACACTGAAGCTTTCTTT
v_call: TRBV10-2; j_call: TRBJ1-6; clone_size: -; d_call: -; cdr3_aa: CASSEAGSESPLHF; cdr3_nt: TGCGCCAGCAGTGAGGCGGGATCCGAGTCACCCCTCCACTTT
v_call: TRBV6-6; j_call: TRBJ2-2; clone_size: -; d_call: TRBD2; cdr3_aa: CASSYSGGSLAGELFF; cdr3_nt: TGTGCCAGCAGTTACTCGGGCGGGAGTCTCGCCGGGGAGCTGTTTTTT
v_call: TRBV19; j_call: TRBJ1-1; clone_size: -; d_call: -; cdr3_aa: CASSAAGGDTEAFF; cdr3_nt: TGTGCCAGTAGTGCCGCGGGGGGAGATACTGAAGCTTTCTTT
v_call: TRBV7-9; j_call: TRBJ2-5; clone_size: -; d_call: -; cdr3_aa: CASSLGQGLETQYF; cdr3_nt: TGTGCCAGCAGCTTAGGGCAGGGGCTCGAGACCCAGTACTTC
v_call: TRBV30; j_call: TRBJ1-3; clone_size: -; d_call: -; cdr3_aa: CAWSVPRVAGNTIYF; cdr3_nt: TGTGCCTGGAGTGTACCCAGGGTCGCTGGAAACACCATATATTTT
v_call: TRBV24-1; j_call: TRBJ1-4; clone_size: once; d_call: -; cdr3_aa: CATSDATGMGGNEKLFF; cdr3_nt: TGTGCCACCAGTGACGCCACAGGGATGGGTGGTAATGAAAAACTGTTTTTT
v_call: TRBV6-1; j_call: TRBJ1-2; clone_size: -; d_call: -; cdr3_aa: CASSESREVLRYTF; cdr3_nt: TGTGCCAGCAGTGAAAGCAGGGAGGTTCTCCGCTACACCTTC
v_call: TRBV18; j_call: TRBJ2-3; clone_size: -; d_call: TRBD2; cdr3_aa: CASSPPLGLAATDTQYF; cdr3_nt: TGTGCCAGCTCACCACCTTTGGGACTAGCGGCCACAGATACGCAGTATTTT
v_call: TRBV3-1/TRBV3-2; j_call: TRBJ1-4; clone_size: -; d_call: -; cdr3_aa: CASNLGTRAEKLFF; cdr3_nt: TGTGCCAGCAACCTTGGGACACGGGCTGAAAAACTGTTTTTT
v_call: TRBV3-1/TRBV3-2; j_call: TRBJ1-2; clone_size: -; d_call: -; cdr3_aa: CASSQEAGNYGYTF; cdr3_nt: TGTGCCAGCAGCCAAGAGGCAGGGAACTATGGCTACACCTTC
v_call: TRBV28; j_call: TRBJ1-2; clone_size: -; d_call: TRBD1; cdr3_aa: CASSRPGQGNYGYTF; cdr3_nt: TGTGCCAGCAGTCGCCCGGGACAGGGAAACTATGGCTACACCTTC
v_call: TRBV5-1; j_call: TRBJ2-2; clone_size: -; d_call: -; cdr3_aa: CASSLTSPYGELFF; cdr3_nt: TGCGCCAGCAGCTTGACTAGCCCGTACGGGGAGCTGTTTTTT
v_call: TRBV10-3; j_call: TRBJ1-1; clone_size: -; d_call: -; cdr3_aa: CAVGAGDLNTEAFF; cdr3_nt: TGTGCCGTCGGGGCAGGGGACCTCAACACTGAAGCTTTCTTT
v_call: TRBV3-1/TRBV3-2; j_call: TRBJ2-2; clone_size: once; d_call: -; cdr3_aa: CASRAYTGELFF; cdr3_nt: TGTGCCAGCAGGGCCTACACCGGGGAGCTGTTTTTT
v_call: TRBV15; j_call: TRBJ1-5; clone_size: -; d_call: -; cdr3_aa: CATSRGQLNQPQHF; cdr3_nt: TGTGCCACCAGCAGAGGACAGCTCAATCAGCCCCAGCATTTT
v_call: TRBV7-9; j_call: TRBJ1-6; clone_size: -; d_call: TRBD1; cdr3_aa: CASSYGTGSVPLHF; cdr3_nt: TGTGCCAGCAGCTATGGGACAGGGAGTGTACCCCTCCACTTT
v_call: TRBV29-1; j_call: TRBJ1-2; clone_size: -; d_call: -; cdr3_aa: CSVEDLISQPYGYTF; cdr3_nt: TGCAGCGTTGAAGATCTGATTAGCCAGCCTTATGGCTACACCTTC
v_call: TRBV19; j_call: TRBJ2-3; clone_size: -; d_call: TRBD2; cdr3_aa: CASSIGLAGGTDTQYF; cdr3_nt: TGTGCCAGTAGTATAGGTCTAGCGGGGGGCACAGATACGCAGTATTTT
v_call: TRBV5-6; j_call: TRBJ2-2; clone_size: -; d_call: TRBD1; cdr3_aa: CASSWGQGTGELFF; cdr3_nt: TGTGCCAGCAGCTGGGGACAGGGAACCGGGGAGCTGTTTTTT
v_call: TRBV4-1; j_call: TRBJ1-6; clone_size: -; d_call: TRBD1; cdr3_aa: CASSQKVAGTVRGYNSPLHF; cdr3_nt: TGCGCCAGCAGCCAAAAGGTGGCTGGAACGGTCAGGGGGTATAATTCACCCCTCCACTTT
v_call: TRBV30; j_call: TRBJ1-2; clone_size: -; d_call: -; cdr3_aa: CAWSRSNYGYTF; cdr3_nt: TGTGCCTGGTCGAGGAGTAACTATGGCTACACCTTC
v_call: TRBV3-1/TRBV3-2; j_call: TRBJ1-1; clone_size: -; d_call: -; cdr3_aa: CASSPHATAEAFF; cdr3_nt: TGTGCCAGCAGCCCGCACGCGACAGCTGAAGCTTTCTTT
v_call: TRBV3-1/TRBV3-2; j_call: TRBJ1-3; clone_size: -; d_call: TRBD1; cdr3_aa: CASSRDRGSGNTIYF; cdr3_nt: TGTGCCAGCAGCCGGGACAGGGGCTCTGGAAACACCATATATTTT
v_call: TRBV6-6; j_call: TRBJ1-5; clone_size: -; d_call: -; cdr3_aa: CASSGTWGGNQPQHF; cdr3_nt: TGTGCCAGCAGTGGGACTTGGGGCGGCAATCAGCCCCAGCATTTT
v_call: TRBV18; j_call: TRBJ2-7; clone_size: -; d_call: -; cdr3_aa: CASSPHPGRWTNSYEQYF; cdr3_nt: TGTGCCAGCTCACCGCACCCCGGGAGATGGACTAACTCCTACGAGCAGTACTTC
v_call: TRBV18; j_call: TRBJ1-1; clone_size: -; d_call: TRBD1; cdr3_aa: CASSPGQGFTEAFF; cdr3_nt: TGTGCCAGCTCACCAGGACAGGGGTTCACTGAAGCTTTCTTT